The sequence of this TCR beta chain was determined in a study of blood T cells in healthy people across ages. The CDR3 totals 14 residues. The V end lost 2 bases, the J end lost 7 bases, and 16 bases lay between the germline ends. Germline V gene data show CDR1 as SGHRS and CDR2 as YFSETQ. This clonotype appeared a few times. What it binds is unknown. Alongside a J-beta primer mix, a sample-barcoded 5' primer served in a second PCR lasting about 7 to 12 cycles. MiXCR was run by TCRdb on the 5' RACE reads, yielding one entry per CDR3 protein. This table holds around 800,000 distinct CDR3 sequences, 44% found once. Regarding the study as a whole: Total diversity from one million sequenced T cells was likely underestimated. Changes in expanded clonotypes were possibly confounded, as the CMV status of donors was unknown.

The chain is built from TRBV5-1 and TRBJ2-7, with a weak D call TRBD2 (5 bases). Sequenced: blood. The sequence derives from a man aged 55-75 years in good health. DNA for the CDR3: TGCGCCAGCAGCTTCAGCCCGGGGAGTGAAGAGCAGTACTTC. Amino acid sequence: CASSFSPGSEEQYF.